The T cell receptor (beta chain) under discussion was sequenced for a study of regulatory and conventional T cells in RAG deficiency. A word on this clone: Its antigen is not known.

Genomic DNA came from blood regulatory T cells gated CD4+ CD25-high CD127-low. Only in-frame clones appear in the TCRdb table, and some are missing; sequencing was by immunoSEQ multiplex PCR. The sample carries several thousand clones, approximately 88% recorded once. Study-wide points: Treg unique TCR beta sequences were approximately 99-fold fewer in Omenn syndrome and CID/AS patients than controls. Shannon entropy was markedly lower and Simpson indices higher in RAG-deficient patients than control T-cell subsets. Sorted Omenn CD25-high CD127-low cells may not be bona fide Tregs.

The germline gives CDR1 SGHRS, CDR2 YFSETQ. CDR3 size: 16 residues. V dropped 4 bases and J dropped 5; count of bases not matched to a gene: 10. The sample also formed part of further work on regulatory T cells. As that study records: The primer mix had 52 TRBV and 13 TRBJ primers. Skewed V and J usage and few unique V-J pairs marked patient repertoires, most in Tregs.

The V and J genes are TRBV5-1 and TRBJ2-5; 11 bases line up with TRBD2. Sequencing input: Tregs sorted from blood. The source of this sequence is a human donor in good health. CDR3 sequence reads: CASSPISGRAEETQYF. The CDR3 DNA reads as TGCGCCAGCAGCCCTATTAGCGGGAGGGCCGAGGAGACCCAGTACTTC. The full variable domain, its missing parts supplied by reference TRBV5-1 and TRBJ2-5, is KAGVTQTPRYLIKTRGQQVTLSCSPISGHRSVSWYQQTPGQGLQFLFEYFSETQRNKGNFPGRFSGRQFSNSRSEMNVSTLELGDSALYLCASSPISGRAEETQYFGPGTRLLVL.